This passage covers 6 T cell receptor beta chains from one sample sequenced in a study of cytomegalovirus exposure and HLA in healthy donors. In the PCR, 60 Vbeta and 13 Jbeta primers were used. Clones were sequenced by immunoSEQ multiplex PCR, and TCRdb holds only the in-frame ones, with some missing. The sample includes 200,000 to 250,000 clones, about 85% of them seen just once. Specimen: PBMCs. Every receptor here comes from a human donor in good health.

This clone is medium-sized. J is TRBJ1-1 and V is TRBV6-1; D may be TRBD1 (6 bases). Germline V gives CDR1 MNHNS, CDR2 SASEGT. The ends were cut back, 2 bases at V and 3 bases at J, with 10 bases in the middle. This CDR3 has 14 amino acids. The CDR3 coding sequence is TGTGCCAGCAGTGAAATGTGGACAGACACTGAAGCTTTCTTT. It yields the protein CASSEMWTDTEAFF.

The chain links TRBV21-1 to TRBJ2-7; the D segment call TRBD2 is taken from the table without a DNA check. TRBV21-1 is given as a pseudogene. The CDR3 has 13 residues. The chain's CDR3 is CASSKARLLKQYF. In DNA, the CDR3 is TGTGCCAGCAGCAAAGCGCGACTTCTAAAGCAGTACTTC.

The V call is TRBV7-9, the J call TRBJ1-4, with D unresolved. This CDR3 is built from 16 residues. Germline loops: CDR1 SEHNR, CDR2 FQNEAQ (reference sequence). V was trimmed by 6 bases and J by 0 bases, leaving 14 bases between them. DNA of the CDR3: TGTGCCAGCAGTCTATCTTACGGGACAACTAATGAAAAACTGTTTTTT. Protein product: CASSLSYGTTNEKLFF.

The CDR3: CASSTGGGGEKLFF. The CDR3 DNA sequence: TGTGCCAGCAGTACAGGGGGGGGAGGTGAAAAACTGTTTTTT. The V gene is TRBV6-1, the J gene TRBJ1-4; 8 positions match TRBD1. The length of the CDR3 is 14 residues. From germline, CDR1 is MNHNS and CDR2 SASEGT. Trimming took 5 bases from V and 7 from J; bases not matched to a gene: 6.

In this sample, this clone turned up a few times. The chain couples TRBV6-1 to TRBJ1-2; D call uncertain. V was pared by 4 bases and J by 8 bases, with 23 bases between. This CDR3 region has 16 residues. Germline V gene data show CDR1 as MNHNS and CDR2 as SASEGT. The CDR3 sequence is CASSAARARVDGGYTF. The DNA of the CDR3 is TGTGCCAGCAGTGCCGCGAGGGCCCGAGTAGATGGGGGCTACACCTTC.

Here the CDR3 DNA reads TGCGCCAGCAGCTTGGCCATCTACAATGAGCAGTTCTTC. Its protein is CASSLAIYNEQFF. This chain connects TRBV5-1 to TRBJ2-1, with unresolved D. Trimming stripped 0 bases from V and 3 bases from J, with 4 bases between. CDR1 is SGHRS, CDR2 YFSETQ, per germline. The CDR3 sequence is 13 residues long. The whole variable domain, remainder taken from reference TRBV5-1 and TRBJ2-1, is KAGVTQTPRYLIKTRGQQVTLSCSPISGHRSVSWYQQTPGQGLQFLFEYFSETQRNKGNFPGRFSGRQFSNSRSEMNVSTLELGDSALYLCASSLAIYNEQFFGPGTRLTVL.